The 29 T cell receptor beta chains below come from one sample, sequenced in a study of blood T cell repertoires in COVID-19. TCRdb's table, derived via immunoSEQ multiplex PCR, lists solely in-frame clones and lacks some. The data show around 370,000 clones, nearly 90% seen once. Sequences were obtained from peripheral blood. All receptors derive from a man aged 18 to 29 with active or convalescent COVID-19.

CDR3 DNA sequence: TGTGCCAGCAGCTTCCCCGCGTTGCGGGAGGGGGGTTACAATGAGCAGTTCTTC. This codes for CASSFPALREGGYNEQFF. The V call is TRBV7-2, the J call TRBJ2-1, with 9 bases that match TRBD2. The CDR3 consists of 18 residues. CDR1 is SGHTA, CDR2 FQGNSA, per germline. Trimming removed 3 bases from V and 4 bases from J; junction bases left unmatched: 13.

The chain combines TRBV13 with TRBJ2-4; 9 nucleotides align to TRBD2. Germline V gene data show CDR1 as PRHDT and CDR2 as FYEKMQ (reference sequence). With V trimmed by 5 bases and J by 0 bases, 14 bases remained unmatched. The CDR3 extends over 19 amino acids. CDR3 sequence: CASSTVVTSGELAKNIQYF. The CDR3 DNA sequence: TGTGCCAGCAGCACCGTAGTGACTAGCGGTGAGCTAGCCAAAAACATTCAGTACTTC.

The J gene is TRBJ1-2, the V gene TRBV20-1; D is undetermined. The CDR3 contains 11 residues. Trimming shortened V by 4 bases and J by 8 bases, and 11 bases separated the two germline ends. Germline CDR1 and CDR2: DFQATT and SNEGSKA (reference sequence). In DNA form, the CDR3 reads TGCAGTGCTACAATCCCCCGGGGCTACACCTTC. Translated, it gives CSATIPRGYTF.

The chain combines TRBV28 with TRBJ2-7; 7 bases agree with TRBD1. V lost 8 bases and J lost 3; bases outside the gene matches: 13. The V gene's germline CDR1 is MDHEN and CDR2 SYDVKM. This CDR3 region has 15 residues. CDR3 sequence reads: CASGSARDRHYEQYF. CDR3 coding DNA: TGTGCCAGCGGGTCCGCCCGGGACAGACACTACGAGCAGTACTTC. Based on the CDR3 plus reference TRBV28 and TRBJ2-7, the full variable domain is DVKVTQSSRYLVKRTGEKVFLECVQDMDHENMFWYRQDPGLGLRLIYFSYDVKMKEKGDIPEGYSVSREKKERFSLILESASTNQTSMYLCASGSARDRHYEQYFGPGTRLTVT.

The rearrangement joins TRBV7-8 to TRBJ1-2; 7 bases match TRBD1. The CDR3 covers 13 residues. Per the germline V gene, CDR1 is SGHVS and CDR2 is FQNEAQ. J gave up 3 bases and V 3 bases, and 1 base lay outside the gene matches. The DNA for the CDR3 is TGTGCCAGCAGCTTTAGGGGGCACTATGGCTACACCTTC. This translates into CASSFRGHYGYTF.

This chain links TRBV19 with TRBJ2-4; 8 nucleotides match TRBD1. Germline CDR1 LNHDA, CDR2 SQIVND (reference sequence). The V segment lost 7 bases and the J segment 1 base; nucleotides outside the gene matches: 12. The CDR3 is made up of 17 amino acids. The CDR3 spells CASIGQGGSSAKNIQYF. CDR3 bases: TGTGCCAGTATCGGACAGGGTGGCTCATCGGCCAAAAACATTCAGTACTTC.

The chain combines TRBV24-1 with TRBJ2-3; 7 bases map to TRBD1. The CDR3 spans 16 residues. Per germline, CDR1 KGHDR and CDR2 SFDVKD. The V gene end was trimmed by 4 bases and the J gene end by 0 bases; junction bases not matched to a gene: 6. The CDR3 loop reads CATSDYVQGSTDTQYF. The CDR3 coding sequence is TGTGCCACCAGTGACTATGTACAGGGGAGCACAGATACGCAGTATTTT.

The CDR3 nucleotides read TGTGCCAGCAGCTTAGCTCAAGGGAGCATTCTCTATGAGCAGTACTTC. Translation gives CASSLAQGSILYEQYF. The chain recombines TRBV7-9 with TRBJ2-7; D may be TRBD2 (5 bases). The germline V gene encodes CDR1 SEHNR and CDR2 FQNEAQ (reference sequence). V gave up 0 bases and J gave up 7 bases, with 19 bases separating them. CDR3 length: 16 amino acids.

The chain uses TRBV6-2 or TRBV6-3 and TRBJ1-2; weak D call: TRBD1 (6 bases). The V gene lost 5 bases and the J gene lost 6 bases, with 7 bases spanning the gap. Germline-derived CDR1 and CDR2 are MNHEY and SVGEGT. The CDR3 runs to 11 residues. CDR3: CASSKGDGYTF. The CDR3 nucleotides are TGTGCCAGCAGTAAGGGGGATGGCTACACCTTC.

This chain links TRBV18 with TRBJ1-3, with D possibly matching TRBD1 (6 bases). This CDR3 contains 14 residues. Trimming left V 2 bases short and J 2 bases short, with 7 bases between. Germline V CDR1 and CDR2: KGHSH, LQKENI. The DNA of the CDR3 is TGTGCCAGCTCACCAGCAGGGGCTGGAAACACCATATATTTT. It translates to CASSPAGAGNTIYF.

The CDR3 sequence is CASSLMRGGYTGELFF. The CDR3 nucleotides are TGTGCCAGCAGCTTAATGCGGGGGGGCTACACCGGGGAGCTGTTTTTT. The rearrangement links TRBV7-6 to TRBJ2-2, with 9 bases fitting TRBD2. V shed 2 bases, J shed 3 bases, and the junction held 4 bases outside the gene matches. The V gene's germline CDR1 is SGHVS and CDR2 FNYEAQ. The CDR3 sequence is 16 residues long.

The genes are TRBV28 and TRBJ2-6; no firm D call. Germline V lookup: CDR1 MDHEN, CDR2 SYDVKM. This CDR3 region has 14 residues. V was cut by 4 bases and J by 4 bases, with 8 bases left in between. The CDR3 spells CASSSVGGANVLTF. CDR3 in DNA: TGTGCCAGCAGTTCCGTCGGGGGGGCCAACGTCCTGACTTTC.

V is TRBV6-5 and J is TRBJ1-2; TRBD1 aligns across 7 bases. The CDR3 contains 14 residues. Trimming at V came to 3 bases and at J to 9 bases, leaving 10 bases not matched to a gene. Germline V lookup: CDR1 MNHEY, CDR2 SVGAGI. CDR3: CASSYTGTATSYTF. CDR3 nucleotides: TGTGCCAGCAGTTATACCGGGACAGCTACGAGCTACACCTTC.

CDR3 sequence (DNA): TGTGCCAGCAGCTACAGGGGGGCTCGCAACGAGCAGTACTTC. Translating it yields CASSYRGARNEQYF. The chain couples TRBV7-9 to TRBJ2-7; 8 nucleotides match TRBD1. Germline loops: CDR1 SEHNR, CDR2 FQNEAQ (reference sequence). The CDR3 length is 14 residues. J lost 5 bases, V lost 4 bases, and 7 bases had no gene match.

The rearrangement joins TRBV7-8 to TRBJ1-4; no reliable D call. Trimming pared 4 bases from V and 0 bases from J, leaving 12 bases between. Germline V gene sequence: CDR1 SGHVS, CDR2 FQNEAQ. The CDR3 is 16 amino acids. The CDR3 DNA sequence: TGTGCCAGCAGCTCACTTGGTACTGCAACTAATGAAAAACTGTTTTTT. It encodes CASSSLGTATNEKLFF.

This chain uses TRBV6-4 with TRBJ1-5, with D maybe TRBD1 (5 bases). The V end was cut by 3 bases, the J end by 7 bases, with 10 bases between. CDR3 size: 13 residues. In germline, CDR1 is MRHNA, CDR2 SNTAGT. The CDR3 bases are TGTGCCAGCAGTGATGGCGGGGCCCAGCCCCAGCATTTT. Encoded protein: CASSDGGAQPQHF.

The V and J genes are TRBV5-5 and TRBJ2-7; maybe TRBD1 (5 bases). Between the trimmed V and J ends, which lost 2 bases and 10 bases, there was a span of 19 bases. The CDR3 extends over 14 amino acids. Germline loops: CDR1 SGHKS, CDR2 YYEKEE (reference sequence). The CDR3, as DNA: TGTGCCAGCAGCTTAACAGGATTTCTTTACTTTCAGTACTTC. Translated, it gives CASSLTGFLYFQYF.

This chain joins TRBV19 and TRBJ2-2; 12 nucleotides line up with TRBD2. J lost 2 bases, V lost 2 bases, and 6 bases had no gene match. The CDR3 contains 18 residues. From germline, CDR1 is LNHDA and CDR2 SQIVND (reference sequence). The CDR3 region is CASSIYASGGVNTGELFF. CDR3 DNA sequence: TGTGCCAGTAGTATATATGCTAGCGGGGGGGTCAACACCGGGGAGCTGTTTTTT.

DNA for the CDR3: TGTGCCAGCAGTGAGCTAGCGGTCACAGATACGCAGTATTTT. Protein sequence: CASSELAVTDTQYF. The J gene is TRBJ2-3, the V gene TRBV2; 7 bases fit TRBD2. Germline V gives CDR1 SNHLY, CDR2 FYNNEI. The ends lost 3 bases at V and 2 bases at J; junction bases unmatched: 2. CDR3 length: 14 residues.

This clone was seen only once. This rearrangement joins TRBV4-3 to TRBJ1-5; D ambiguous. CDR3 length: 13 amino acids. The germline gives CDR1 LGHNA, CDR2 YSLEER. V was pared by 0 bases and J by 7 bases, with 7 bases between. The CDR3 is CASSQEEEQPQHF. CDR3 DNA: TGCGCCAGCAGCCAAGAGGAGGAGCAGCCCCAGCATTTT.

The J gene is TRBJ2-7, the V gene TRBV4-2, with a possible D match to TRBD2 (5 bases). The V end lost 0 bases, the J end lost 2 bases, and 8 bases lay between the germline ends. CDR3 size: 14 residues. Germline-derived CDR1 and CDR2 are LGHNA and YNFKEQ. The CDR3 sequence is CASSQEGSAYEQYF. CDR3 nucleotide sequence: TGTGCCAGCAGCCAAGAGGGGAGTGCCTACGAGCAGTACTTC.

The chain uses TRBV3-1 (or the pseudogene TRBV3-2) and TRBJ1-6; 7 bases match TRBD1. J gave up 0 bases and V 4 bases, and 6 bases lay outside the gene matches. The CDR3 runs 17 residues. The germline CDR1 and CDR2 sequences are LGHDT and YNNKEL (reference sequence). The CDR3 nucleotides read TGTGCCAGCAGCCGGGACAGACCCATCTCCTATAATTCACCCCTCCACTTT. Translating gives CASSRDRPISYNSPLHF.

The V gene is TRBV7-9, the J gene TRBJ2-1, with TRBD2 matching 12 bases. V lost 4 bases and J lost 5; bases outside the gene matches: 3. The CDR3 extends over 15 amino acids. Germline loops: CDR1 SEHNR, CDR2 FQNEAQ (reference sequence). In DNA, the CDR3 is TGTGCCAGCAGCTCGAGGACTAGCGGGAACAATGAGCAGTTCTTC. This encodes CASSSRTSGNNEQFF. Looking up the rest from reference TRBV7-9 and TRBJ2-1 gives the full variable domain: DTGVSQNPRHKITKRGQNVTFRCDPISEHNRLYWYRQTLGQGPEFLTYFQNEAQLEKSRLLSDRFSAERPKGSFSTLEIQRTEQGDSAMYLCASSSRTSGNNEQFFGPGTRLTVL.

This clone was observed once. The chain has TRBV18 and TRBJ2-1, with D perhaps matching TRBD2 (6 bases). The CDR3 is made up of 16 amino acids. Germline V gives CDR1 KGHSH, CDR2 LQKENI. Between the trimmed V and J ends, which lost 3 bases and 5 bases, there was a span of 17 bases. This CDR3 reads CASSPPIRTKDNEQFF. CDR3 DNA: TGTGCCAGCTCACCTCCGATACGGACTAAAGACAATGAGCAGTTCTTC.

This chain uses TRBV3-1 (or the pseudogene TRBV3-2) with TRBJ1-6; 10 bases line up with TRBD1. The V gene's germline CDR1 is LGHDT and CDR2 YNNKEL (reference sequence). The CDR3 runs to 16 residues. The V and J ends lost 4 bases and 3 bases, in that order; junction bases with no gene match: 3. The CDR3: CASSLRTGGYNSPLHF. CDR3 nucleotide sequence: TGTGCCAGCAGCCTAAGGACAGGGGGCTATAATTCACCCCTCCACTTT.

The V and J genes are TRBV14 and TRBJ1-1; 9 nucleotides agree with TRBD1. CDR3 length: 17 residues. The V segment lost 4 bases and the J segment 1 base; nucleotides outside the gene matches: 10. Germline CDR1 is SGHDN and CDR2 is FVKESK. The CDR3, as DNA: TGTGCCAGCAGCCCGAGGGACAGGGTTTTTACGAACACTGAAGCTTTCTTT. Its translation is CASSPRDRVFTNTEAFF. The full variable domain, with the rest looked up from reference TRBV14 and TRBJ1-1, is EAGVTQFPSHSVIEKGQTVTLRCDPISGHDNLYWYRRVMGKEIKFLLHFVKESKQDESGMPNNRFLAERTGGTYSTLKVQPAELEDSGVYFCASSPRDRVFTNTEAFFGQGTRLTVV.

The chain combines TRBV10-3 with TRBJ2-2; TRBD1 is a possible D gene (6 bases). There are 14 residues in the CDR3. Trimming took 5 bases from V and 5 from J, leaving 12 bases between them. Looked up from germline, CDR1 is ENHRY and CDR2 is SYGVKD. Here the CDR3 reads CAISRGQGTGELFF. The CDR3 DNA follows: TGTGCCATCAGTCGAGGGCAGGGGACCGGGGAGCTGTTTTTT.

V is TRBV3-1 (or the pseudogene TRBV3-2) and J is TRBJ2-7, with D hard to call. Germline CDR1 LGHDT, CDR2 YNNKEL (reference sequence). The CDR3 totals 12 residues. The ends were cut back, 2 bases at V and 7 bases at J, with 9 bases in the middle. CDR3 region: CASSQSRLEQYF. The CDR3 coding sequence is TGTGCCAGCAGCCAATCGCGTTTAGAGCAGTACTTC.

The chain couples TRBV3-1 (or the pseudogene TRBV3-2) to TRBJ1-5, with D uncertain. The germline V gene encodes CDR1 LGHDT and CDR2 YNNKEL (reference sequence). Trimming took off 1 base at V and 3 bases at J, with 10 bases between the two ends. The CDR3 covers 15 residues. The chain's CDR3 is CASSQAVTNNQPQHF. CDR3 in DNA: TGTGCCAGCAGCCAAGCGGTCACGAACAATCAGCCCCAGCATTTT.